The source of this TCR beta chain is a study of T cell repertoires in cytomegalovirus infection. V was shortened by 3 bases and J by 8 bases, with 13 bases between the two germline ends. There are 13 residues in the CDR3. The germline gives CDR1 GTSNPN, CDR2 SVGIG (reference sequence). From the reads, TCRdb called clonotypes with MiXCR, one entry per CDR3 protein. The sample yields under 200,000 distinct CDR3 sequences, less than 9.5% seen once. This rearrangement joins TRBV30 to TRBJ1-4; D is ambiguous. The sequence came from a human donor in good health (CMV status not recorded). Some clones in this sample may be carry-over from other donors' samples. Sequencing was performed on PBMCs. CDR3 residues: CAWSPGLGEKLFF. The CDR3 DNA reads TGTGCCTGGAGCCCGGGGTTGGGAGAAAAACTGTTTTTT.